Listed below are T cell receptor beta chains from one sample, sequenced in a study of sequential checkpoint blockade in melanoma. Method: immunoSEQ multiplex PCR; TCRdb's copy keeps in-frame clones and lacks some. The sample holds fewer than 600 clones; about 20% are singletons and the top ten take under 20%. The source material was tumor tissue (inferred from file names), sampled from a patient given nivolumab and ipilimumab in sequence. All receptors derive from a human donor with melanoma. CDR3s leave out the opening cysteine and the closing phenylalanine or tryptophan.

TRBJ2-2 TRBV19 ASSGQGTGELF
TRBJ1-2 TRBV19 ASSIVSGARYT
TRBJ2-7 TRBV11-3 ASSLVGDFTYEQY
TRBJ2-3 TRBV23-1 ASNDGVTDTQY
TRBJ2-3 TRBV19 ASTSAGAYTDTQY
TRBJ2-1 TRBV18 ASSRRTSSYNEQF
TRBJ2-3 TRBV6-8 ASSVTSGGATDTQY
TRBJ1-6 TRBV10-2 ASTSSRGPYNSPLH
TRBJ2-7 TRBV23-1 ASSGKSGTYYEQY
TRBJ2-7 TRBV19 ASSMSDRGAYEQY
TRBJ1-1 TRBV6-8 ASSYSPGMAEAF
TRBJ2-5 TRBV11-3 ASSLKGAAQETQY
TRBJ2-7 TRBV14 ASSNQGYEQY
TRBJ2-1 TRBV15 ATSLPGLAGGEQF
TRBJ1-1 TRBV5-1 ASSLGSYVNTEAF
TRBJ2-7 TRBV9 ASSVGLFNEQY
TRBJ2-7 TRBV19 ASSITQRGDNEQY
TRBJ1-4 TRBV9 ASSVHGQGVGEKLF
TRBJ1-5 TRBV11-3 ASSAGQGVNQPQH
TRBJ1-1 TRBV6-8 ASRRDRGNTEAF
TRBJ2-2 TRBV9 ASSPQTPGELF
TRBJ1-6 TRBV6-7 ASRSRDRTRPLH
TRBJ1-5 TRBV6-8 ASYTRRDRSSNQPQH
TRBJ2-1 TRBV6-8 ASRPTRGSYNEQF
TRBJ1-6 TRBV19 ASLQRGPNNSPLH
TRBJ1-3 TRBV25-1 ASSRDPGNTIY
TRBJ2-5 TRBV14 ASSQTGGQETQY
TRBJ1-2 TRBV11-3 ASSPGTGFVGYT
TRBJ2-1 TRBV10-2 ASSESLAGGESSYNEQF
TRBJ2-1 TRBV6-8 ASRRQGARGYNEQF
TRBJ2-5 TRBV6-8 ASASSGEGQTQY
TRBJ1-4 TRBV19 ASSILSGPEKLF
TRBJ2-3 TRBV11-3 ASSTGGRGRRADTQY
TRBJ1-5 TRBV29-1 SVVWDIGNQPQH
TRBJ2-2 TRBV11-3 ASSLGGQGNTGELF
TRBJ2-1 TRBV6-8 ASSYSNAVYNEQF
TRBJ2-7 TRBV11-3 ASSHSINNQREEDPYEQY
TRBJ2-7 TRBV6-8 ASRPTGYEQY
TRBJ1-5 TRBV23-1 ASSQSTFRGNQPQH
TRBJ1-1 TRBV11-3 ASSPQAGGTTEAF
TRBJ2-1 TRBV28 ASKVVLSSYNEQF
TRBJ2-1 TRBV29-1 SVEGIGNNEQF
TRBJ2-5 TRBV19 ASSQRETQY